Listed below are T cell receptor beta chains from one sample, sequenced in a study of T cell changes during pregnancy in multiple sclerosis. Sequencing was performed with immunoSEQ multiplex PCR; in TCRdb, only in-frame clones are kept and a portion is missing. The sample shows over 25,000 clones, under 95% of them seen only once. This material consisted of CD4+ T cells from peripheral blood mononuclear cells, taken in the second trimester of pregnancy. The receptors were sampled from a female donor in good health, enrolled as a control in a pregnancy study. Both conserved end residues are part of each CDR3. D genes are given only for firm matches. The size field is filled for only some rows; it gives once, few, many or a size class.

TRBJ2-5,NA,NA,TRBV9,TGTGCCAGCAGCACGGGGGTTGTCGAGACCCAGTACTTC,CASSTGVVETQYF
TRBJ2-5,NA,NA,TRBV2,TGTGCCAGCAGTATAATCCAAGAGACCCAGTACTTC,CASSIIQETQYF
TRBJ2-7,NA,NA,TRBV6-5,TGTGCCAGCAGCCAAACTAGTACTCCCTACGAGCAGTACTTC,CASSQTSTPYEQYF
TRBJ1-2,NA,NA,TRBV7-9,TGTGCCAGCAGCTTAGGCTTGGCTCCTAACTATGGCTACACCTTC,CASSLGLAPNYGYTF
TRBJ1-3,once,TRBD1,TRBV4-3,TGCGCCAGCAGCGCACACACAGGGGAAGGAAACACCATATATTTT,CASSAHTGEGNTIYF
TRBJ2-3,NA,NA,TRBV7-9,TGTGCCAGCAGCTTAGCGACGGGGTCAGATACGCAGTATTTT,CASSLATGSDTQYF
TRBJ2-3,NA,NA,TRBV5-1,TGCGCCAACAGCCCCATTAGCACAGATACGCAGTATTTT,CANSPISTDTQYF
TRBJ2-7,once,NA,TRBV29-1,TGCAGCGTAAATAAGGGGACCCTCGGGGGTTACGAGCAGTACTTC,CSVNKGTLGGYEQYF
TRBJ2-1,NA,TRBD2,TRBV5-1,TGCGCCAGCAGCTTGGGGACTAGCGGGGACAATGAGCAGTTCTTC,CASSLGTSGDNEQFF
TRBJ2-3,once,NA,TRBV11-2,TGTGCCAGCAGCTACGGACAGTCTTACACAGATACGCAGTATTTT,CASSYGQSYTDTQYF
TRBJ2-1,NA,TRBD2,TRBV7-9,TGTGCCAGCAGCCCGACTAGCGGGAGGGCCCAAGAGCAGTTCTTC,CASSPTSGRAQEQFF
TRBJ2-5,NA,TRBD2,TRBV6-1,TGTGCCAGCAGTGAAGCGCTTCCGGGAGGGCTGCCCCAGTACTTC,CASSEALPGGLPQYF
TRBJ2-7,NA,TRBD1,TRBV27,TGTGCCAGCAGCCTCGGGACAGGCCGCTCAGGGTACTCCTACGAGCAGTACTTC,CASSLGTGRSGYSYEQYF
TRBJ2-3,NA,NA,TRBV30,TGTGCCTGGAGTGAACCAGGTAGCACAGATACGCAGTATTTT,CAWSEPGSTDTQYF
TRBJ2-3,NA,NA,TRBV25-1,TGTGCCAGCAGGGTCTCGGGAGCCCCCACAGATACGCAGTATTTT,CASRVSGAPTDTQYF
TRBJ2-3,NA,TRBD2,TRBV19,TGTGCCAGTAGTATGGGGACTAGCGGGGGGGCTCCAGATACGCAGTATTTT,CASSMGTSGGAPDTQYF
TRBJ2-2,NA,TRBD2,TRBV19,TGTGCCAGCCGGGGACTAACCATATACACTGGGGAGCTGTTTTTT,CASRGLTIYTGELFF
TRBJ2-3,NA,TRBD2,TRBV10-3,TGTGCCATCAGTCCTACTACTAGCGGGATCCACTCTAACACAGATACGCAGTATTTT,CAISPTTSGIHSNTDTQYF